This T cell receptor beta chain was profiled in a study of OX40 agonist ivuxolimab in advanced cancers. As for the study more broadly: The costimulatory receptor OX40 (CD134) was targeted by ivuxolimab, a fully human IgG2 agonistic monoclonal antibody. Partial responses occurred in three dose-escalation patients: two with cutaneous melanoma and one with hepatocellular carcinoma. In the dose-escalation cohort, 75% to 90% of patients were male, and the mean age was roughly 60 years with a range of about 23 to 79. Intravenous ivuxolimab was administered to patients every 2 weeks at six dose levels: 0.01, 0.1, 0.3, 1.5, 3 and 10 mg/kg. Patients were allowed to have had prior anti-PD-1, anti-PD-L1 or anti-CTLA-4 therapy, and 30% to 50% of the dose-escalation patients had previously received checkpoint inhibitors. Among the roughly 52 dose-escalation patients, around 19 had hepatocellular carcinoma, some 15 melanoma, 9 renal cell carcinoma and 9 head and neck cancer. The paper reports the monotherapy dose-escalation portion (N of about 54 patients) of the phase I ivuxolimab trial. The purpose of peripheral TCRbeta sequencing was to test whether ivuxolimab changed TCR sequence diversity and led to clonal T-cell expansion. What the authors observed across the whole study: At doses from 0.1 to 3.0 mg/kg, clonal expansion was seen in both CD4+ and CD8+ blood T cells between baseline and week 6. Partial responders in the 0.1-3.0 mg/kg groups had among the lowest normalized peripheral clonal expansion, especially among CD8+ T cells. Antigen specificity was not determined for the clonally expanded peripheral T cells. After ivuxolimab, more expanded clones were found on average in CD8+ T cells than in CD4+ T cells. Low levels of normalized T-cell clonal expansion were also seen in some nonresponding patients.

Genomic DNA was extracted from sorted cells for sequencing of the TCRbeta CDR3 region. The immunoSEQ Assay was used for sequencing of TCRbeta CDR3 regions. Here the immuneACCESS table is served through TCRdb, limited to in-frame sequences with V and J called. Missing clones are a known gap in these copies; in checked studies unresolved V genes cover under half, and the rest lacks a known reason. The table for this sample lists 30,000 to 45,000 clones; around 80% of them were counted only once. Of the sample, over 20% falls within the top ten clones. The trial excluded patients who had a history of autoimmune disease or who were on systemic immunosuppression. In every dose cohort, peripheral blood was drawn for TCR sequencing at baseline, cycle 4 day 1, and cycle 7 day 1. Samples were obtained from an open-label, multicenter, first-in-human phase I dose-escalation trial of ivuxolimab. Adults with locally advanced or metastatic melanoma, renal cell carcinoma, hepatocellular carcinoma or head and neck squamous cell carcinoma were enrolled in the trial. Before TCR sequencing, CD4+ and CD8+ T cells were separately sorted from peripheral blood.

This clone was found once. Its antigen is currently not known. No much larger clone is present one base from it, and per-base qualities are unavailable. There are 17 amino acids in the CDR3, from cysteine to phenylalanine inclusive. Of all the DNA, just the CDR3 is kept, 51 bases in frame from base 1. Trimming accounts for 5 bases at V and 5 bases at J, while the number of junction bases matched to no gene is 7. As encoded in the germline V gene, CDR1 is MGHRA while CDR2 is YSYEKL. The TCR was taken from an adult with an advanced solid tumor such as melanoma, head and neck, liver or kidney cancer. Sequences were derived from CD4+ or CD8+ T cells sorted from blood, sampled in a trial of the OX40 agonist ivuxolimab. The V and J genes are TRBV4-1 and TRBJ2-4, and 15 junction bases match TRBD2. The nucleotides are TGCGCCAGCAGCGCACAAGGACTAGCGGGGGGGCAAAACATTCAGTACTTC. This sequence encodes CASSAQGLAGGQNIQYF.